This is a list of T cell receptor beta chains from one sample in a study of graft-versus-host responses after intestinal transplantation. The repertoire was sequenced with immunoSEQ multiplex PCR; TCRdb's copy has only in-frame clones and lacks some. The sample includes about 86,000 clones, about 88% of them seen just once. The antigens of these receptors remain unknown. The sequencing used unstimulated CD4+ T cells sorted from spleen or lymph node cells, collected before transplant. The origin of the receptors is a human donor who was the organ donor for an intestinal transplant. Both conserved end residues are part of each CDR3. The order of the fields is V gene, clone size, D gene, J gene, CDR3 protein, CDR3 DNA. The D gene is left open where the match is weak. The size of a clone is reported for some rows only, either as once, few or many, or as a class for expanded clones.

TRBV6-6	once	TRBD1	TRBJ1-5	CASSPQGVTEPQHF	TGTGCCAGCAGCCCACAGGGGGTCACTGAGCCCCAGCATTTT
TRBV30	-	TRBD1	TRBJ1-4	CACTDRRTWANEKLFF	TGTGCCTGTACGGACAGGAGGACGTGGGCTAATGAAAAACTGTTTTTT
TRBV5-1	few	TRBD2	TRBJ2-3	CASSWTSGGGTDTQYF	TGCGCCAGCAGCTGGACTAGCGGGGGGGGAACAGATACGCAGTATTTT
TRBV4-1	-	TRBD2	TRBJ2-3	CATGGADTQYF	TGCGCCACGGGGGGGGCGGATACGCAGTATTTT
TRBV12-5	-	-	TRBJ1-2	CASGRTAAGMYGYTF	TGTGCTAGTGGCAGGACAGCGGCCGGGATGTATGGCTACACCTTC
TRBV28	-	-	TRBJ2-7	CASSRPGPDPYEQYF	TGTGCCAGCAGCCGTCCAGGTCCGGATCCCTACGAGCAGTACTTC
TRBV5-1	-	TRBD2	TRBJ2-4	CASSTSGSAGIQYF	TGCGCCAGCAGCACTAGCGGGTCGGCTGGTATTCAGTACTTC
TRBV28	-	TRBD1	TRBJ2-1	CASSLGTGDEQFF	TGTGCCAGCAGTTTGGGGACAGGGGACGAGCAGTTCTTC
TRBV7-8	once	TRBD1	TRBJ1-2	CASSPTGVTILGGYTF	TGTGCCAGCAGCCCGACAGGGGTAACCATATTGGGAGGCTACACCTTC
TRBV9	once	TRBD2	TRBJ2-5	CASSKGLAAYQETQYF	TGTGCCAGCAGCAAGGGACTAGCGGCGTACCAAGAGACCCAGTACTTC
TRBV7-7	-	TRBD1	TRBJ1-1	CASSPIGQAGTEAFF	TGTGCTAGCAGCCCGATCGGACAGGCCGGCACTGAAGCTTTCTTT
TRBV10-1	-	TRBD1	TRBJ2-1	CASRYRDRSHEQFF	TGCGCCAGCAGATACCGGGACAGGTCGCATGAGCAGTTCTTC
TRBV11-3	-	-	TRBJ1-1	CASSLEGQTNTEAFF	TGTGCCAGCAGCTTAGAGGGGCAGACGAACACTGAAGCTTTCTTT
TRBV25-1	-	-	TRBJ2-1	CASSETVSYNEQFF	TGTGCCAGCAGTGAGACAGTCTCCTACAATGAGCAGTTCTTC
TRBV10-3	-	-	TRBJ1-5	CAISDIDAGDQPQHF	TGTGCCATCAGTGATATCGATGCAGGGGATCAGCCCCAGCATTTT
TRBV7-6	-	-	TRBJ2-1	CASSPTNIANEQFF	TGTGCCAGCAGCCCTACTAACATAGCCAATGAGCAGTTCTTC
TRBV2	-	TRBD1	TRBJ2-5	CASTKDRAETQYF	TGTGCCAGCACTAAGGACAGGGCGGAGACCCAGTACTTC
TRBV19	-	-	TRBJ2-2	CASRRQDRGNTGELFF	TGTGCCAGTAGAAGACAGGACCGCGGGAACACCGGGGAGCTGTTTTTT
TRBV27	few	-	TRBJ1-1	CASSSGKVSGTEAFF	TGTGCCAGCAGTTCGGGAAAAGTATCGGGCACTGAAGCTTTCTTT
TRBV7-2	-	TRBD2	TRBJ2-3	CASSFNSGGTDTQYF	TGTGCCAGCAGCTTTAATAGCGGGGGCACAGATACGCAGTATTTT
TRBV30	-	TRBD2	TRBJ2-3	CAWRSAGGPDTQYF	TGTGCCTGGAGATCGGCGGGGGGGCCAGATACGCAGTATTTT
TRBV7-3	-	TRBD2	TRBJ2-3	CASSQGTSGDTQYF	TGTGCCAGCAGCCAAGGGACTAGTGGAGATACGCAGTATTTT
TRBV5-1	-	-	TRBJ1-2	CASSLANPDSSYGYTF	TGCGCCAGCAGCTTGGCCAATCCAGACAGTTCCTATGGCTACACCTTC
TRBV6-1	-	-	TRBJ1-6	CATSEQYNSPLHF	TGTGCCACCTCGGAACAGTATAATTCACCCCTCCACTTT
TRBV7-9	-	-	TRBJ2-5	CASSLALDVVETQYF	TGTGCCAGCAGCTTAGCACTAGATGTCGTGGAGACCCAGTACTTC
TRBV10-3	-	TRBD2	TRBJ2-3	CAISGSTAGGFTDTQYF	TGTGCCATCAGTGGGAGTACAGCGGGGGGGTTCACAGATACGCAGTATTTT
TRBV10-3	-	-	TRBJ1-5	CAISEHGSRGDQPQHF	TGTGCCATCAGTGAGCATGGCAGTCGAGGCGATCAGCCCCAGCATTTT
TRBV7-9	-	-	TRBJ2-5	CASSPHQGAETQYF	TGTGCCAGCAGCCCCCACCAAGGGGCTGAGACCCAGTACTTC
TRBV15	-	TRBD1	TRBJ2-3	CATSLQGAKTDTQYF	TGTGCCACCAGTCTGCAGGGGGCGAAAACAGATACGCAGTATTTT
TRBV7-3	-	TRBD1	TRBJ2-3	CASSLDRGYTDTQYF	TGTGCCAGCAGCCTGGACAGGGGATACACAGATACGCAGTATTTT
TRBV11-1	-	-	TRBJ2-7	CASSPRSGYEQYF	TGTGCCAGCAGTCCCAGGAGCGGCTACGAGCAGTACTTC
TRBV5-6	-	-	TRBJ2-2	CASSLKGRGAGELFF	TGTGCCAGCAGCTTGAAAGGAAGGGGCGCCGGGGAGCTGTTTTTT
TRBV6-5	few	TRBD1	TRBJ2-7	CASRTGSYEQYF	TGTGCCAGCAGGACAGGGAGCTACGAGCAGTACTTC
TRBV5-1	-	TRBD2	TRBJ2-1	CASSPGLAGGLNNEQFF	TGCGCCAGCAGCCCGGGACTAGCGGGGGGGTTAAACAATGAGCAGTTCTTC
TRBV11-2	-	-	TRBJ2-3	CASSPSISTDTQYF	TGTGCCAGCAGCCCTAGCATAAGCACAGATACGCAGTATTTT
TRBV7-9	-	TRBD1	TRBJ1-4	CASSKNRGTEKLFF	TGTGCCAGCAGCAAAAACAGGGGGACTGAAAAACTGTTTTTT
TRBV16	-	TRBD1	TRBJ2-6	CASSQWLGDSVSGANVLTF	TGTGCCAGCAGCCAATGGCTGGGGGACAGCGTCTCTGGGGCCAACGTCCTGACTTTC
TRBV7-2	-	-	TRBJ2-1	CASSPRSSYNEQFF	TGTGCCAGCAGCCCGCGGAGCTCCTACAATGAGCAGTTCTTC
TRBV2	-	-	TRBJ2-5	CAGTSLGRETQYF	TGTGCCGGCACATCGCTGGGGCGTGAGACCCAGTACTTC
TRBV4-1	-	TRBD2	TRBJ2-2	CASSQFGLATTMAGGELFF	TGCGCCAGCAGCCAATTTGGACTAGCTACTACAATGGCTGGGGGGGAGCTGTTTTTT
TRBV7-2	-	-	TRBJ2-5	CASSRFGGIEETQYF	TGTGCCAGCAGCCGTTTTGGGGGGATCGAAGAGACCCAGTACTTC
TRBV7-6	once	-	TRBJ1-2	CASSSRANYGYTF	TGTGCCAGCAGCTCCCGCGCTAACTATGGCTACACCTTC
TRBV10-3	-	TRBD1	TRBJ1-5	CAISPRTGGSQHF	TGTGCCATCAGCCCCCGGACAGGGGGGTCCCAGCATTTT
TRBV4-3	-	TRBD2	TRBJ2-7	CASSQEIWSAGTAEQYF	TGCGCCAGCAGCCAAGAAATCTGGTCAGCGGGAACGGCCGAGCAGTACTTC
TRBV5-1	-	-	TRBJ1-4	CASSRRSNEKLFF	TGCGCCAGCAGCCGGAGAAGTAATGAAAAACTGTTTTTT
TRBV28	-	-	TRBJ1-4	CASRGQPVEKLFF	TGTGCCAGCAGAGGACAGCCAGTCGAAAAACTGTTTTTT
TRBV11-2	-	TRBD1	TRBJ1-1	CASSSSGGLTEAFF	TGTGCCAGCAGCTCTTCAGGGGGCCTCACTGAAGCTTTCTTT
TRBV7-2	-	TRBD1	TRBJ1-2	CASSLVVVRTGDGYTF	TGTGCCAGCAGCTTAGTAGTCGTAAGGACAGGAGATGGCTACACCTTC